This T cell receptor (beta chain) comes out of a study of human T cells and chemical hapten exposure. CDR1 is DFQATT, CDR2 SNEGSKA, per germline (reference sequence). V dropped 8 bases and J dropped 4; count of bases not matched to a gene: 11. This CDR3 is 14 amino acids long. TCRdb reprocessed the RACE reads with MiXCR, giving one entry per CDR3 protein. This sample yields about 140,000 distinct CDR3 sequences, of which roughly 12% are seen a single time; about 1.3% belongs to the top ten. Time point denoted: patch test 2, 6 weeks after DPC sensitization. Treatment here: therapeutic diphenylcyclopropenone sensitization with weekly scalp DPC. Comment on this clonotype: A much larger clone lies a single base off, so this may be a read error.

The sample in question was whole blood, obtained in connection with sensitization to the hapten diphenylcyclopropenone (DPC). V usage is TRBV20-1 and J usage is TRBJ2-1; 7 bases are a match to TRBD1. This sequence was found in a woman aged 45 to 65 with alopecia areata. Some clones in this sample may be carry-over from other donors' samples. As DNA, the CDR3 is TGCAGTACTAAGGGGGCAGCCCATTACAATGAGCAGTTCTTC. Its translation is CSTKGAAHYNEQFF.